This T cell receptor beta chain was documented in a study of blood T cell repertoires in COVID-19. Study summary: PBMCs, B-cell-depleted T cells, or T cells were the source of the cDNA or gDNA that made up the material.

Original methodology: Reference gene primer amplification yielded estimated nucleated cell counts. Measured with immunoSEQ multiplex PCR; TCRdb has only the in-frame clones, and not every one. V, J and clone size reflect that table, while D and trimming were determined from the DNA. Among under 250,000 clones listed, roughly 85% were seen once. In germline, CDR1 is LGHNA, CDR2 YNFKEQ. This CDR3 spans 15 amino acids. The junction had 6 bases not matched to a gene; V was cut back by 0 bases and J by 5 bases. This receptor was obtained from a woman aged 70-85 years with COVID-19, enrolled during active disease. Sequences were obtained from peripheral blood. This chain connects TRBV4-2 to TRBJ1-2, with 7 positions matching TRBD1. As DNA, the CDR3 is TGTGCCAGCAGCCAAGAACCGGGACAGCTATATGGCTACACCTTC. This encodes CASSQEPGQLYGYTF.